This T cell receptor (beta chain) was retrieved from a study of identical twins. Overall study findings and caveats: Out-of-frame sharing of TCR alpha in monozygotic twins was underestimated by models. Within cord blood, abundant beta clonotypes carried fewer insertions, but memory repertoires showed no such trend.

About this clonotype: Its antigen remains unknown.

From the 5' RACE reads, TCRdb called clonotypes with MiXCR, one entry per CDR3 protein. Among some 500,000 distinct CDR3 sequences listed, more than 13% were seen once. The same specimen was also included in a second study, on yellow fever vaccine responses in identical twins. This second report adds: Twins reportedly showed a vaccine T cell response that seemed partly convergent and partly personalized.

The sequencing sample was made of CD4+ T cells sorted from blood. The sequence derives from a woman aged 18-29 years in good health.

In nucleotides, the CDR3 is TGCGCCAGCAGCCAAGAATTCGGCACAGCCTACGAGCAGTACTTC. Protein: CASSQEFGTAYEQYF. The chain is built from TRBV4-1 and TRBJ2-7; D is ambiguous. V was shortened by 0 bases and J by 2 bases, with 11 bases between the two germline ends. This CDR3 has 15 amino acids. CDR1 MGHRA and CDR2 YSYEKL come from the germline V gene.